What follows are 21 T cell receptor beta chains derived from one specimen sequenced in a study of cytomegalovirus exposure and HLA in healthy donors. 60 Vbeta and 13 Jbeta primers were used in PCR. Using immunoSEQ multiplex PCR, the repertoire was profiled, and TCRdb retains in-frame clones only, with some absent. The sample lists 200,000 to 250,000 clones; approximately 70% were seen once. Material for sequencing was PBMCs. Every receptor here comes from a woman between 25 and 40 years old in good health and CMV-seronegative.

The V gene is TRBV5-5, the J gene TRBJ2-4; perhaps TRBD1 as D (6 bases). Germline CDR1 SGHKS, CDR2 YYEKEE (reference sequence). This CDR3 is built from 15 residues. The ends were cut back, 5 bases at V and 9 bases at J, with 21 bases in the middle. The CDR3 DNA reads TGTGCCAGCAGTGTGGGCGGTACAGGGTATCTCATTCAGTACTTC. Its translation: CASSVGGTGYLIQYF.

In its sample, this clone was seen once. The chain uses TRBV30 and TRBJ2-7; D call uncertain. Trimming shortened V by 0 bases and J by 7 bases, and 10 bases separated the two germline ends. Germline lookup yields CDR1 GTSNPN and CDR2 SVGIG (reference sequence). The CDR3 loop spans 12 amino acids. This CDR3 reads CAWSVQRREQYF. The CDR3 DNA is TGTGCCTGGAGTGTACAGAGAAGGGAGCAGTACTTC.

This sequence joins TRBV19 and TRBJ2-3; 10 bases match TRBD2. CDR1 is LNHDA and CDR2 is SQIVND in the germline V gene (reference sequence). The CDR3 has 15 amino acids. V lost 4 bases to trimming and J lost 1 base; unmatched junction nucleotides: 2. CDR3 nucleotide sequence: TGTGCCAGTAGTACCCTAGCGGGGGGCACAGATACGCAGTATTTT. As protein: CASSTLAGGTDTQYF.

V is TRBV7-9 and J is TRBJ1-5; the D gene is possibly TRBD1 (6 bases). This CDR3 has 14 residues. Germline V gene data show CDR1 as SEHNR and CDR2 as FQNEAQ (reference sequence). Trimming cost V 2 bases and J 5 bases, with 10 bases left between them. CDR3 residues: CASSLRDTYQPQHF. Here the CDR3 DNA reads TGTGCCAGCAGCTTACGGGACACGTATCAGCCCCAGCATTTT.

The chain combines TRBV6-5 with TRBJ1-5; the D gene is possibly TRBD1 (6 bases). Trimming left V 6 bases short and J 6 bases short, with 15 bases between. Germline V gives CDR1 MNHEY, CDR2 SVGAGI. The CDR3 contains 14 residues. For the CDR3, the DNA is TGTGCCAGCAGGTCAAGGCAGGGGATTCAGCCCCAGCATTTT. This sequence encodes CASRSRQGIQPQHF.

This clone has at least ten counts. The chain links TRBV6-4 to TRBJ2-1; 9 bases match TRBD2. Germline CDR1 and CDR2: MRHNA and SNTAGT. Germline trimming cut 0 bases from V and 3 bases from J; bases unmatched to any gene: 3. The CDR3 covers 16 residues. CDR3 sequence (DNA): TGTGCCAGCAGTGACTCACCTAGCGGGGACTACAATGAGCAGTTCTTC. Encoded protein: CASSDSPSGDYNEQFF.

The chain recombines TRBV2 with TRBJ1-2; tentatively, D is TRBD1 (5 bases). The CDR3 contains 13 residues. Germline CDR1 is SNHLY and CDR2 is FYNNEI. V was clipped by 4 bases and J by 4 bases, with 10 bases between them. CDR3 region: CASSVWTSYGYTF. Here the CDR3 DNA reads TGTGCCAGCAGTGTATGGACATCCTATGGCTACACCTTC.

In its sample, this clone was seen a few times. The CDR3 here is CASSERGSGELFF. As DNA, the CDR3 is TGTGCCAGCAGTGAACGGGGATCCGGGGAGCTGTTTTTT. The J gene is TRBJ2-2, the V gene TRBV2; D possibly corresponds to TRBD2 (5 bases). CDR3 length: 13 amino acids. Germline lookup yields CDR1 SNHLY and CDR2 FYNNEI. V lost 2 bases and J lost 6, with 7 bases in between.

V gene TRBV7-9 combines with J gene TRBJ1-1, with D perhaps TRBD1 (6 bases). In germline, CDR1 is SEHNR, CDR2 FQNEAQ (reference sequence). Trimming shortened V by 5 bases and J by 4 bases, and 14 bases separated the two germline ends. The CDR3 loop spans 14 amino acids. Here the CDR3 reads CASSAGGRGTEAFF. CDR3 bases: TGTGCCAGCAGCGCGGGGGGCAGGGGCACTGAAGCTTTCTTT.

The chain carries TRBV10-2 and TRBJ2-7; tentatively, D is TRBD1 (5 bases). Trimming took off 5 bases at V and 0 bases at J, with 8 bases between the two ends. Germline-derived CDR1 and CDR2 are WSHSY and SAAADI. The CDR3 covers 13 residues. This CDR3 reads CASSRQLSYEQYF. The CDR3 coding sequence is TGCGCCAGCAGTCGACAGCTCTCCTACGAGCAGTACTTC.

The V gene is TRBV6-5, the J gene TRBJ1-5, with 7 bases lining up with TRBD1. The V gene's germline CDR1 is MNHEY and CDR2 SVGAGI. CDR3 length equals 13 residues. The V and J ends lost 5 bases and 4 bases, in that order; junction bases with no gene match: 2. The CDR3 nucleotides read TGTGCCAGCAGTCTGGGACAGAATCAGCCCCAGCATTTT. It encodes CASSLGQNQPQHF.

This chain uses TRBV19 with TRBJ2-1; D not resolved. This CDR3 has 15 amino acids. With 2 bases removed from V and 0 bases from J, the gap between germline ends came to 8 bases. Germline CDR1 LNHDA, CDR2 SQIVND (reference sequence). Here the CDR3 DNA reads TGTGCCAGTAGTATAATCCGTAGCTCCTACAATGAGCAGTTCTTC. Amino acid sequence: CASSIIRSSYNEQFF. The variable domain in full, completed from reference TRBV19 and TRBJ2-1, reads DGGITQSPKYLFRKEGQNVTLSCEQNLNHDAMYWYRQDPGQGLRLIYYSQIVNDFQKGDIAEGYSVSREKKESFPLTVTSAQKNPTAFYLCASSIIRSSYNEQFFGPGTRLTVL.

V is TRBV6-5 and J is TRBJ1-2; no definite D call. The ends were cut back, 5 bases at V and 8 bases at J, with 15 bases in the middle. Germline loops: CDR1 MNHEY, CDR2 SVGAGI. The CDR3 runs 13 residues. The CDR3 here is CASSEAPAEGYTF. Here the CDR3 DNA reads TGTGCCAGCAGTGAAGCCCCCGCTGAGGGCTACACCTTC.

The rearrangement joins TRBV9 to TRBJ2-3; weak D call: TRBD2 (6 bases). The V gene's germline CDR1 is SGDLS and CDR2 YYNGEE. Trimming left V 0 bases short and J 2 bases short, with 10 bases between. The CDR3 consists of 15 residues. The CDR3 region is CASSVDGSPTDTQYF. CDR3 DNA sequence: TGTGCCAGCAGCGTAGACGGGAGCCCCACAGATACGCAGTATTTT.

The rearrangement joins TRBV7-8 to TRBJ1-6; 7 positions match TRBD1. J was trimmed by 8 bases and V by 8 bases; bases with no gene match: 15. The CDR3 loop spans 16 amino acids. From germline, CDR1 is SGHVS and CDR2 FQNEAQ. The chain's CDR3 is CASVDRTGQEHSPLHF. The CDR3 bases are TGTGCCAGCGTAGACCGGACAGGTCAAGAGCATTCACCCCTCCACTTT.

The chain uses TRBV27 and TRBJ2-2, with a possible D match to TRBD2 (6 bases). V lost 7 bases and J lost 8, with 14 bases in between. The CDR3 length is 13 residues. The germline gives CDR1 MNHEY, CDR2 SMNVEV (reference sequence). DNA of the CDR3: TGTGCCAGCAACGGAGGGTATGGAGGGGAGCTGTTTTTT. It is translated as CASNGGYGGELFF.

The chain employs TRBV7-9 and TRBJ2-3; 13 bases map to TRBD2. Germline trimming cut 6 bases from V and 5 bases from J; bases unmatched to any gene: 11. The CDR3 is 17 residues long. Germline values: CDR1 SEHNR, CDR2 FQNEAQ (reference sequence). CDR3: CASRKGLAGTLRDTQYF. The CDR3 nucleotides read TGTGCCAGCAGGAAGGGACTAGCGGGAACGTTGAGAGATACGCAGTATTTT.

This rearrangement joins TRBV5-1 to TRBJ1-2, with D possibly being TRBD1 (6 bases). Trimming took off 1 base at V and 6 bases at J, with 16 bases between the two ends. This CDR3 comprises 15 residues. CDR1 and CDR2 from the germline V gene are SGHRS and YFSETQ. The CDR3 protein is CASSLSVGGGNGYTF. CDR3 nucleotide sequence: TGCGCCAGCAGCTTGTCGGTAGGGGGTGGAAATGGCTACACCTTC.

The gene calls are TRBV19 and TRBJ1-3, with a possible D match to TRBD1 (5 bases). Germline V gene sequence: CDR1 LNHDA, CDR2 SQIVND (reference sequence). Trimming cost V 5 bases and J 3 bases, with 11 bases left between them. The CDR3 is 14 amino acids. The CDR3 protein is CASSRTGIGNTIYF. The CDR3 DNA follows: TGTGCCAGTAGTCGTACAGGAATTGGAAACACCATATATTTT.

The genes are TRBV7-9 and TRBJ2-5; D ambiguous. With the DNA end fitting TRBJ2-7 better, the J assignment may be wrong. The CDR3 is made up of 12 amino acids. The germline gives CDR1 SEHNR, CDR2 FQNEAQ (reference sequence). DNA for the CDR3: TGTGCCAGCAGCCACTCTTCCTACGAGCAGTACTTC. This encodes CASSHSSYEQYF.

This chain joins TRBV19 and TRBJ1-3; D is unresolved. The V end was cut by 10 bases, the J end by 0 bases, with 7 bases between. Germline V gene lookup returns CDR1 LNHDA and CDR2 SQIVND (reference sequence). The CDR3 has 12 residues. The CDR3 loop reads CATESSGNTIYF. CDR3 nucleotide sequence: TGTGCCACCGAGAGCTCTGGAAACACCATATATTTT.